This T cell receptor (beta chain) was retrieved from a study of T cells after yellow fever vaccination (dated by TCRdb to between 2018 and 2021). Background for the entire study: The SMART-Seq v4 Ultra Low Input RNA kit was used to prepare libraries from fractions with low cell numbers. To follow T-cell clones before and after primary and booster YFV17D yellow fever vaccination, bulk TCR alpha and beta repertoires were sequenced over time. Two healthy male donors, one aged 18 to 30 and one aged 30 to 40 years, were included in the cohort. Blood was drawn at multiple timepoints before and after primary and secondary immunization, with bulk PBMC replicates and cell subsets isolated. Paper-wide results and their limitations: The study included only a couple of donors, which limits how far the findings can be generalized. A small share of clonotypes was detected in both CD4 and CD8 compartments, with the overlap likely arising from convergent recombination. Computational filtering was required because FACS-sorted repertoires could contain abundant contaminating clonotypes from the bulk population. The secondary T-cell response was found to be weaker but faster than the primary response, with a peak reached on day 5 rather than on day 15. Most clones expanded after primary vaccination were re-detected after the booster (approximately 96% of CD4 and approximately 89% of CD8), suggesting broad memory maintenance.

CDR1 SQVTM and CDR2 ANQGSEA are derived from the germline V gene. V is clipped by 5 bases and J by 2 bases, and the sequence between their germline boundaries is 7 bases long. Counted from cysteine to phenylalanine, this CDR3 has 13 amino acids. The DNA shown is the 39-base CDR3, in frame from base 1. This clonotype has a count of ten or more. Qualities for individual bases were not recorded, and no much larger clone is one base off. The sample's treatment or condition label, in plain terms: live attenuated yellow fever vaccine strain. A standard Ficoll-Paque protocol was used to isolate PBMCs from peripheral blood. Epitope-specific CD8 T cells were sorted using a dextramer loaded with the yellow fever NS4B epitope peptide, with anti-CD3 and anti-CD8 staining. RNA was extracted with TriZol from bulk PBMCs, CD4 and CD8 fractions, and dextramer-positive and dextramer-negative fractions. TCR cDNA was made using 5'RACE template switching, a step that added a universal primer site and unique molecular identifiers. cDNA synthesis was primed from both the TCR alpha and TCR beta constant segments. Two PCR steps were used to amplify libraries, with sample barcodes and sequencing adapters being added in the second step. Libraries were sequenced on Illumina HiSeq 2500 (2x100 bp) or NovaSeq (2x150 bp). Processing in the source paper ran as follows. Reads were demultiplexed and collapsed into UMI consensus sequences with MIGEC, and V(D)J alignment was performed with MiXCR. Using edgeR on replicate PBMC samples, clonotypes were called vaccine-responding if FDR was below 0.01 and the log2 fold change was above 5 up to day 15. Bulk clonotypes were assigned CD4 or CD8 identity according to which sequenced CD4 or CD8 repertoire held them at higher abundance. A clonotype counted as NS4B-specific if enriched at least 10-fold in dextramer-positive versus dextramer-negative fractions, with CD4-biased clonotypes left out. Clones were called with MiXCR by TCRdb after fastp trimmed the public reads at Q25, and only in-frame beta chains were retained. A single entry per CDR3 protein holds the most common genes and DNA from its merged rows. The V and J calls were not made by the authors but by TCRdb's processing. The sample table holds about 45,000 distinct CDR3 sequences, of which roughly 7.1% were seen once. The leading ten clones occupy approximately 16% of the sample.

The rearranged chain carries TRBV29-1 and TRBJ2-6; the D gene remains uncertain. The input for sequencing was CD8+ T cells not binding an NS4B(214-222) dextramer, sorted from PBMCs, taken 45 days after the yellow fever booster vaccination. This specimen's cell subset or site label, interpreted: NS4B epitope dextramer-negative CD8 T cells. The origin of this receptor is a man aged 25 to 40 who received the YFV17D yellow fever vaccine. The nucleotides read TGCAGCGTTAGTCCTACTGGGGCCAACGTCCTGACTTTC. Translated, this is CSVSPTGANVLTF.